This TCR beta chain was identified in a study of CD8+ T cells in alopecia areata (dated by TCRdb to 2016 to 2018). Context from the whole study: The treated patients took part in an open-label pilot trial in which moderate-to-severe alopecia areata was treated with oral tofacitinib at 5 to 10 mg twice daily. Tofacitinib was given for 6 to 18 months, followed by 6 months of follow-up off drug to assess delayed response and recurrence. The SALT score, which quantifies the percentage of affected scalp surface area, was used to measure disease severity in treated patients. The study used high-throughput TCRbeta sequencing to examine T cell clonal expansion in alopecia areata, in both the C3H/HeJ mouse model and human patients. On the human side, TCRbeta sequencing was run on scalp tissue and on sorted CD4+ and CD8+ peripheral blood T cells from healthy controls and from alopecia areata patients with either patchy or totalis/universalis disease. Biopsies were taken from tofacitinib-treated patients at baseline and at 4 and 24 weeks of treatment, and a later scalp biopsy was taken in several of the tofacitinib-treated patients. Scalp clonality was compared among normal scalp (n=4), patchy alopecia areata scalp (n=8), and alopecia totalis/universalis scalp (n=8). RNA was extracted with the PAXgene miRNA kit for fixed scalp, the miRNeasy kit for PBMCs, and the RNeasy kit for mouse skin. TCRbeta CDR3 regions were amplified by immunoSEQ multiplex PCR using 35 Vbeta forward and 13 Jbeta reverse primers.

The time point label here, explained by the study, means: less than 25 weeks on oral tofacitinib. In the paper's terms, the treatment or condition label means: oral pan-JAK inhibitor, 5-10 mg twice daily. Lesional scalp punch biopsies and peripheral blood were obtained from alopecia areata patients. PBMCs were isolated by density centrifugation and stained for CD3, CD4 and CD8, after which CD4+ and CD8+ T cells were sorted on a FACSAria. This clone was counted ten times or more. The specificity of this receptor is unknown. Base qualities were left out, and no much larger clone turns up one base away. The germline V gene (reference sequence) yields MNHEY for CDR1 and SMNVEV for CDR2. Inclusive of the bounding cysteine and phenylalanine, the CDR3 is 16 residues long. Only the CDR3 portion is preserved as DNA: 48 bases, with reading frame beginning at the first base. V is clipped by 3 bases and J by 5 bases, and the sequence between their germline boundaries is 16 bases long.

Libraries were prepared through the immunoSEQ multiplex PCR assay. To provide template for TCR sequencing, every sample had RNA extracted and reverse transcribed into cDNA. First-strand cDNA was synthesized using SuperScript III with a 2:1 mix of oligo-dT and random hexamers. A synthetic immune receptor repertoire was used to assess amplification bias, and residual bias was removed computationally. In the source study's methods: After raw reads were preprocessed to remove errors, the CDR3 was defined following IMGT conventions as running from the conserved cysteine to phenylalanine. Clonality was computed by normalizing Shannon entropy by log2 of the number of productive unique TCRs and subtracting the result from 1. CD4 or CD8 identity of scalp clones was inferred by cross-referencing scalp TCRbeta sequences with sorted blood CD4 and CD8 repertoires. TCRdb limited this immuneACCESS table to in-frame rearrangements with V and J called. A share of clones is missing; checked studies link under half to unresolved V genes, and the rest is unexplained. For V, J and clone size, that table is used; D and trimming come from the DNA. In this sample the table shows under 350,000 clones, about 62% of which occur a single time. The ten largest make up approximately 2% of the sample.

Broader findings and caveats from the paper: Compared with mice, TCR sequences shared between patients were less clear, possibly partly because of HLA diversity across the patient population. Higher clonality and more expanded CD8+ clones were observed in lesional scalp than in normal scalp, particularly in alopecia totalis/universalis, a finding suggestive of antigenic drive. Because the treated cohort was small and included a single nonresponder, larger studies are needed to assess links between baseline CD8+ expansion and response. Many expanded lesional clones persisted in scalp and blood during tofacitinib treatment, which may partly explain relapse after stopping treatment. With tofacitinib, both scalp clonality and the number of expanded CD8+ clones among the top 100 scalp clones went down significantly. Unlike mouse skin, where gammadelta T cells dominate, normal human skin contains resident alphabeta T cells that get sequenced too, which complicates analysis of the scalp TCR repertoire.

The sequence was collected from a human donor with alopecia areata. Sequencing was performed on CD4+ T cells sorted from blood, taken at week 24, from a patient treated with tofacitinib. Recombination joined TRBV27 with TRBJ2-2, with the D gene possibly TRBD1 or TRBD2, each one fitting 6 bases. The CDR3 here reads CASSFEEGGETGELFF. The bases read TGTGCCAGCAGTTTCGAGGAGGGGGGTGAAACCGGGGAGCTGTTTTTT.